The 23 T cell receptor beta chains below all came from one sample that was sequenced in a study of CD8 T cells in ankylosing spondylitis. TCRdb reprocessed the 5' RACE reads with MiXCR, giving one entry per CDR3 protein. The sample includes some 27,000 distinct CDR3 sequences, 5.3% of them seen just once. The sequenced sample was blood, either unsorted or a sorted T cell fraction (not recorded which). Receptors originate from a female donor with ankylosing spondylitis or in good health (not recorded which).

Many counts were recorded for this clonotype. This chain connects TRBV9 to TRBJ2-1; D gene unclear. Trimming left V 7 bases short and J 0 bases short, with 8 bases between. Looked up from germline, CDR1 is SGDLS and CDR2 is YYNGEE. The CDR3 totals 13 residues. CDR3 DNA: TGTGCCAGCGGATTAGGCTCCTACAATGAGCAGTTCTTC. Residues: CASGLGSYNEQFF. The whole variable domain, remainder taken from reference TRBV9 and TRBJ2-1, is DSGVTQTPKHLITATGQRVTLRCSPRSGDLSVYWYQQSLDQGLQFLIQYYNGEERAKGNILERFSAQQFPDLHSELNLSSLELGDSALYFCASGLGSYNEQFFGPGTRLTVL.

Points on this clonotype: Just one base apart from a much larger clone, this may be a read error. The chain uses TRBV9 and TRBJ2-2; 9 bases match TRBD2. The germline V gene encodes CDR1 SGDLS and CDR2 YYNGEE. There are 18 residues in the CDR3. The junction had 16 bases not matched to a gene; V was cut back by 5 bases and J by 5 bases. CDR3 amino acids: CASSFPLAGVERTGELFF. CDR3 in DNA: TGTGCCAGCAGTTTCCCGTTAGCGGGAGTGGAAAGGACCGGGGAGCTGTTTTTT. Full variable domain (rest looked up from reference TRBV9 and TRBJ2-2): DSGVTQTPKHLITATGQRVTLRCSPRSGDLSVYWYQQSLDQGLQFLIQYYNGEERAKGNILERFSAQQFPDLHSELNLSSLELGDSALYFCASSFPLAGVERTGELFFGEGSRLTVL.

In its sample, this clonotype was seen many times. The chain has TRBV9 and TRBJ1-3; tentative D call: TRBD1 (5 bases). The germline V and J ends were trimmed by 0 bases and 0 bases, with 10 bases remaining between them. The V gene's germline CDR1 is SGDLS and CDR2 YYNGEE. CDR3 length equals 16 residues. CDR3 nucleotides: TGTGCCAGCAGCGTAGAACCCCAGGGCTCTGGAAACACCATATATTTT. This translates into CASSVEPQGSGNTIYF.

This clonotype was detected many times. The chain joins TRBV9 to TRBJ2-2, with 12 bases aligning to TRBD2. The ends lost 4 bases at V and 3 bases at J; junction bases unmatched: 4. CDR1 is SGDLS, CDR2 YYNGEE, per germline. The CDR3 spans 16 residues. CDR3 protein: CASSPSGGAYTGELFF. The CDR3 bases are TGTGCCAGCAGCCCTAGCGGGGGGGCTTACACCGGGGAGCTGTTTTTT.

This clonotype has at least ten counts. This chain uses TRBV9 with TRBJ2-5; TRBD1 is a possible D gene (5 bases). The CDR3 consists of 14 residues. Per germline, CDR1 SGDLS and CDR2 YYNGEE. V dropped 3 bases and J dropped 2 bases, with 11 bases sitting between them. The DNA of the CDR3 is TGTGCCAGCAGCGACCAGGGCAATCAAGAGACCCAGTACTTC. It specifies CASSDQGNQETQYF.

This clonotype is medium-sized within its sample. The chain employs TRBV9 and TRBJ1-1, with TRBD1 as a possible D gene (5 bases). From germline, CDR1 is SGDLS and CDR2 YYNGEE. The CDR3 loop spans 14 amino acids. The V gene lost 0 bases and the J gene lost 4 bases, with 10 bases spanning the gap. CDR3 in amino acids: CASSVESGGTEAFF. DNA for the CDR3: TGTGCCAGCAGCGTAGAGTCGGGGGGCACTGAAGCTTTCTTT.

At least ten counts were recorded for this clonotype. The J gene is TRBJ2-7, the V gene TRBV9; 11 bases align to TRBD2. This CDR3 has 17 residues. The V gene's germline CDR1 is SGDLS and CDR2 YYNGEE. Germline trimming cut 4 bases from V and 5 bases from J; bases unmatched to any gene: 14. The CDR3 loop reads CASSPGLAGQEIHEQYF. The CDR3 bases are TGTGCCAGCAGCCCAGGACTAGCGGGCCAAGAGATCCACGAGCAGTACTTC. The whole variable domain, remainder taken from reference TRBV9 and TRBJ2-7, is DSGVTQTPKHLITATGQRVTLRCSPRSGDLSVYWYQQSLDQGLQFLIQYYNGEERAKGNILERFSAQQFPDLHSELNLSSLELGDSALYFCASSPGLAGQEIHEQYFGPGTRLTVT.

This clonotype showed up many times. The gene calls are TRBV9 and TRBJ2-7; maybe TRBD2 (6 bases). The germline V and J ends were trimmed by 2 bases and 0 bases, with 15 bases remaining between them. This CDR3 region has 16 residues. Germline V lookup: CDR1 SGDLS, CDR2 YYNGEE. The CDR3 coding sequence is TGTGCCAGCAGCGTCGATGGCGGGGCTAGCTCCTACGAGCAGTACTTC. Translating it yields CASSVDGGASSYEQYF.

This clonotype was counted ten times or more. The gene calls are TRBV9 and TRBJ2-1; TRBD2 aligns across 7 bases. The CDR3 has 15 residues. From germline, CDR1 is SGDLS and CDR2 YYNGEE. V lost 2 bases and J lost 6; bases outside the gene matches: 8. CDR3 DNA: TGTGCCAGCAGCGTTTGGGCGGGAGTTGGCAATGAGCAGTTCTTC. Protein: CASSVWAGVGNEQFF.

This clonotype was recorded at least ten times. The chain joins TRBV9 to TRBJ2-3; 10 bases match TRBD2. This CDR3 is built from 15 residues. Germline V lookup: CDR1 SGDLS, CDR2 YYNGEE. V lost 4 bases, J lost 0 bases, and 2 bases stayed unmatched. The CDR3, as DNA: TGTGCCAGCAGCACTAGCGGGGCTAGCACAGATACGCAGTATTTT. Translation gives CASSTSGASTDTQYF.

DNA for the CDR3: TGTGCCAGCAGCGTAGGTGTAAGCTCCTACAATGAGCAGTTCTTC. It encodes CASSVGVSSYNEQFF. The chain uses TRBV9 and TRBJ2-1; D is unclear. This CDR3 has 15 amino acids. CDR1 is SGDLS and CDR2 is YYNGEE in the germline V gene. V dropped 0 bases and J dropped 0 bases, with 7 bases sitting between them.

By sample share, this clonotype is medium-sized (0.01 to 0.1%). The chain joins TRBV9 to TRBJ2-5; no clear D gene. The CDR3 has 10 amino acids. Germline V gene lookup returns CDR1 SGDLS and CDR2 YYNGEE. Trimming removed 7 bases from V and 5 bases from J, with 6 bases in between. The CDR3 DNA reads TGTGCCAGCGGGAAGGAGACCCAGTACTTC. Translation: CASGKETQYF.

Sample share makes this clonotype medium-sized (0.01 to 0.1%). The J gene is TRBJ2-4, the V gene TRBV9, with D possibly TRBD1 on 5 matching bases. Germline lookup yields CDR1 SGDLS and CDR2 YYNGEE. V was pared by 4 bases and J by 1 base, with 18 bases between. This CDR3 is 17 amino acids long. The CDR3 spells CASSPQTAPGAKNIQYF. DNA for the CDR3: TGTGCCAGCAGCCCCCAGACAGCACCAGGGGCCAAAAACATTCAGTACTTC.

This clonotype was seen at least ten times. The rearrangement joins TRBV9 to TRBJ2-1; 10 nucleotides line up with TRBD2. From germline, CDR1 is SGDLS and CDR2 YYNGEE. V lost 4 bases to trimming and J lost 4 bases; unmatched junction nucleotides: 5. The CDR3 runs 15 residues. CDR3 residues: CASSPPAGGYNEQFF. CDR3 coding DNA: TGTGCCAGCAGCCCACCAGCGGGAGGGTACAATGAGCAGTTCTTC.

In this sample, this clonotype turned up a few times. CDR3 coding DNA: TGTGCCAGCAGCCGTAGCCTAGCGGGGACCATCTCCTACGAGCAGTACTTC. Its protein is CASSRSLAGTISYEQYF. V and J are TRBV9 and TRBJ2-7, with 9 bases identical to TRBD2. V lost 4 bases and J lost 0; bases outside the gene matches: 11. There are 17 residues in the CDR3. CDR1 and CDR2 (germline): SGDLS, YYNGEE.

This clonotype was counted many times. The chain has TRBV9 and TRBJ2-7; tentative D call: TRBD1 (5 bases). The CDR3 extends over 15 amino acids. V gave up 4 bases and J gave up 2 bases, with 16 bases separating them. CDR1 SGDLS and CDR2 YYNGEE come from the germline V gene. The CDR3 DNA follows: TGTGCCAGCAGCCCTAGGGGCACGGATCCCTACGAGCAGTACTTC. Translated: CASSPRGTDPYEQYF.

In its sample, this clonotype was seen many times. The genes are TRBV9 and TRBJ1-1, with TRBD1 as a possible D gene (5 bases). Looked up from germline, CDR1 is SGDLS and CDR2 is YYNGEE. The CDR3 extends over 15 amino acids. With 0 bases removed from V and 5 bases from J, the gap between germline ends came to 14 bases. CDR3: CASSVVAAEGTEAFF. In DNA form, the CDR3 reads TGTGCCAGCAGCGTAGTAGCGGCGGAGGGGACTGAAGCTTTCTTT. Full variable domain (rest looked up from reference TRBV9 and TRBJ1-1): DSGVTQTPKHLITATGQRVTLRCSPRSGDLSVYWYQQSLDQGLQFLIQYYNGEERAKGNILERFSAQQFPDLHSELNLSSLELGDSALYFCASSVVAAEGTEAFFGQGTRLTVV.

The table lists this clonotype with many counts. This sequence joins TRBV9 and TRBJ2-1; 7 nucleotides agree with TRBD2. Trimming cost V 3 bases and J 7 bases; bases outside gene matches: 10. The CDR3 contains 15 residues. The germline V gene has CDR1 SGDLS and CDR2 YYNGEE. As DNA, the CDR3 is TGTGCCAGCAGCGCGGTGGGAGGGATCAGAAATGAGCAGTTCTTC. This translates into CASSAVGGIRNEQFF.

This clonotype was seen at least ten times. This chain connects TRBV9 to TRBJ2-3; D ambiguous. The CDR3 sequence is 16 residues long. V was clipped by 0 bases and J by 0 bases, with 11 bases between them. Germline V gene sequence: CDR1 SGDLS, CDR2 YYNGEE. CDR3 loop: CASSVDQPKSTDTQYF. CDR3 DNA sequence: TGTGCCAGCAGCGTAGATCAGCCGAAAAGCACAGATACGCAGTATTTT.

This clonotype was seen repeatedly, ten times or more. J is TRBJ2-2 and V is TRBV9; perhaps TRBD1 as D (6 bases). Germline values: CDR1 SGDLS, CDR2 YYNGEE. This CDR3 spans 14 amino acids. Trimming stripped 5 bases from V and 4 bases from J, with 12 bases between. The CDR3 nucleotides are TGTGCCAGCAGTGCGACAGGCCCCACCGGGGAGCTGTTTTTT. Amino acids: CASSATGPTGELFF.

This clonotype was recorded a few times. The V and J genes are TRBV9 and TRBJ2-3, with 7 bases aligning to TRBD1. The CDR3 is 16 amino acids. Germline CDR1 and CDR2: SGDLS and YYNGEE. The J segment lost 0 bases and the V segment lost 0 bases, leaving 4 bases of the junction unmatched. CDR3 region: CASSVGEGASTDTQYF. The DNA of the CDR3 is TGTGCCAGCAGCGTAGGAGAGGGGGCAAGCACAGATACGCAGTATTTT.

This clonotype showed up many times. This chain joins TRBV9 and TRBJ1-2; D call uncertain. The CDR3 length is 13 residues. Germline CDR1 is SGDLS and CDR2 is YYNGEE. Trimming removed 0 bases from V and 4 bases from J, with 7 bases in between. The CDR3 nucleotides are TGTGCCAGCAGCGTAGAACCGGGCTATGGCTACACCTTC. Its translation: CASSVEPGYGYTF.

The chain carries TRBV9 and TRBJ2-1, with TRBD2 as a possible D gene (6 bases). This CDR3 has 15 amino acids. V shed 2 bases and J shed 5 bases, with 14 bases lying between them. Germline CDR1 is SGDLS and CDR2 is YYNGEE. This CDR3 is CASSVTTGTHNEQFF. Here the CDR3 DNA reads TGTGCCAGCAGCGTTACGACCGGGACTCACAATGAGCAGTTCTTC.